The 29 T cell receptor beta chains reported below all come from one sample, sequenced in a study of molecular identifiers for immune sequencing clone quantification. Using its own MiXCR run on the PCR reads, TCRdb lists one record per CDR3 protein. The sample lists approximately 500,000 distinct CDR3 sequences, about a fifth occurring once. Material: naive CD8+ T cells from blood, with Jurkat cell RNA spiked in. The sample's subset: FACS-sorted CD8+CD4-CCR7+CD45RA+ naive T cells. These receptors all stem from a human donor in good health. Some libraries in this study had Jurkat cell RNA spiked in.

The V and J genes are TRBV19 and TRBJ1-1; D is unresolved. Germline CDR1 LNHDA, CDR2 SQIVND (reference sequence). Trimming removed 5 bases at V and 4 bases at J, with 11 bases between. The CDR3 has 13 residues. The CDR3 DNA reads as TGTGCCAGTAGTCCCCCCGGGATCACTGAAGCTTTCTTT. This gives the protein CASSPPGITEAFF.

As concerns this clonotype: This likely came from a read error, as a far larger clone is one base away. The chain has TRBV28 and TRBJ2-7; D gene ambiguous. V gave up 6 bases and J gave up 5 bases, with 11 bases separating them. CDR1 and CDR2 from the germline V gene are MDHEN and SYDVKM. This CDR3 is built from 12 residues. The CDR3 is CASSPPSHEQYF. The CDR3 coding sequence is TGTGCCAGCAGCCCCCCCTCACACGAGCAGTACTTC.

Here the CDR3 DNA reads TGTGCCAGCACCCTCCGGGCTAGCGGTCAAGAGACCCAGTACTTC. The encoded protein is CASTLRASGQETQYF. The rearrangement links TRBV6-2 or TRBV6-3 to TRBJ2-5, with 7 bases aligning to TRBD2. Per the germline V gene, CDR1 is MNHEY and CDR2 is SVGEGT. Trimming cost V 7 bases and J 2 bases; bases outside gene matches: 10. The CDR3 totals 15 residues.

On this clonotype itself: Compared with germline, one end of the junction differs, possibly owing to a read error. The chain carries TRBV9 and TRBJ2-2, with D possibly being TRBD1 or TRBD2 (5 bases each). Germline CDR1 reads SGDLS; CDR2 reads YYNGEE. The length of the CDR3 is 14 residues. CDR3: CASSVLSDTGELVF. CDR3 DNA: TGTGCCAGCAGCGTACTCTCGGACACCGGGGAGCTGGTTTTT.

Points on this clonotype: A much larger clone differs from this one at a single base, so this may be a read error. V is TRBV7-2 and J is TRBJ1-6; D remains ambiguous. The CDR3 extends over 15 amino acids. Germline lookup yields CDR1 SGHTA and CDR2 FQGNSA. The CDR3 spells CASSLDGSYNSPLRF. The CDR3 region has the DNA TGTGCCAGCAGCTTAGACGGTTCCTATAATTCACCCCTCCGCTTT.

The V call is TRBV12-5, the J call TRBJ1-5, with 7 nucleotides matching TRBD1. The germline V gene has CDR1 LGHNT and CDR2 FRNRAP. The CDR3 is 16 residues long. With 4 bases clipped from V and 9 bases from J, the junction kept 15 bases outside the gene matches. The CDR3 is CASGSQPDRATWPQHF. For the CDR3, the DNA is TGTGCTAGTGGTTCTCAACCAGACAGGGCCACGTGGCCCCAGCATTTT.

This clonotype was seen ten or more times. The J gene is TRBJ2-1, the V gene TRBV19; D is possibly TRBD2 (6 bases). V lost 3 bases, J lost 4 bases, and 16 bases lay in between. Germline-derived CDR1 and CDR2 are LNHDA and SQIVND (reference sequence). CDR3 length: 16 residues. The CDR3 coding sequence is TGTGCCAGTAGTATCAGCCTAGCGTCCTCTTACAATGAGCAGTTCTTC. Its translation is CASSISLASSYNEQFF.

The chain carries TRBV9 and TRBJ2-2; TRBD2 agrees at 7 bases. V was pared by 4 bases and J by 6 bases, with 0 bases of the junction left unmatched. The CDR3 covers 12 residues. Germline CDR1 SGDLS, CDR2 YYNGEE. CDR3 in DNA: TGTGCCAGCAGCACTAGCGCCGGGGAGCTGTTTTTT. This encodes CASSTSAGELFF.

The chain uses TRBV27 and TRBJ2-7, with D unclear. Trimming took 3 bases from V and 3 from J, leaving 9 bases between them. Germline loops: CDR1 MNHEY, CDR2 SMNVEV (reference sequence). This CDR3 has 13 amino acids. The CDR3: CASSFRPDYEQYF. The DNA of the CDR3 is TGTGCCAGCAGTTTCAGGCCAGACTACGAGCAGTACTTC.

V gene TRBV12-3 or TRBV12-4 combines with J gene TRBJ2-3; unclear D gene. This CDR3 comprises 16 residues. V lost 5 bases, J lost 0 bases, and 15 bases lay in between. CDR3 amino acids: CASSPSFGPSTDTQYF. CDR3 coding DNA: TGTGCCAGCAGTCCGTCATTCGGACCTAGCACAGATACGCAGTATTTT.

A few counts support this clonotype. CDR3 in amino acids: CAISESETSGDYEQYF. The CDR3 DNA sequence: TGTGCCATCAGTGAGTCGGAGACTAGCGGGGACTACGAGCAGTACTTC. V gene TRBV10-3 combines with J gene TRBJ2-7, with 11 positions matching TRBD2. V was clipped by 0 bases and J by 3 bases; unmatched bases: 4. The CDR3 totals 16 residues. Germline V gene data show CDR1 as ENHRY and CDR2 as SYGVKD.

V gene TRBV30 combines with J gene TRBJ1-1; D remains ambiguous. V lost 4 bases, J lost 0 bases, and 9 bases lay in between. The length of the CDR3 is 13 residues. Germline-derived CDR1 and CDR2 are GTSNPN and SVGIG (reference sequence). CDR3 residues: CAWNPVLNTEAFF. The CDR3 region has the DNA TGTGCCTGGAATCCAGTTTTGAACACTGAAGCTTTCTTT.

This clonotype was seen many times. The CDR3 coding sequence is TGTGCCGGCGGGATACAGCTTGGGGGCCAGGGCCCCACCTACGAGCAGTACTTC. Translating it yields CAGGIQLGGQGPTYEQYF. This sequence joins TRBV5-4 and TRBJ2-7; D might be TRBD1 or TRBD2, each matching 6 bases. This CDR3 contains 18 residues. The V and J ends lost 10 bases and 2 bases respectively, with 31 bases between them. Germline-derived CDR1 and CDR2 are SGHNT and YYREEE (reference sequence).

The rearrangement links TRBV5-6 to TRBJ1-1; D not certain. V was shortened by 2 bases and J by 3 bases, with 14 bases between the two germline ends. There are 15 residues in the CDR3. Per germline, CDR1 SGHDT and CDR2 YYEEEE. This CDR3 is CASSLKVLVDTEAFF. The CDR3 bases are TGTGCCAGCAGCTTAAAGGTTTTGGTAGACACTGAAGCTTTCTTT.

This clonotype has ten or more counts. V gene TRBV28 combines with J gene TRBJ2-3; 8 positions agree with TRBD1. Germline trimming cut 3 bases from V and 0 bases from J; bases unmatched to any gene: 8. Germline V gene lookup returns CDR1 MDHEN and CDR2 SYDVKM. This CDR3 is 17 amino acids long. CDR3 protein: CASSFHATGASTDTQYF. CDR3 DNA sequence: TGTGCCAGCAGTTTCCACGCGACAGGGGCGAGCACAGATACGCAGTATTTT.

Worth noting for this clonotype: An end of the junction does not agree with germline; a read error may underlie this. This chain uses TRBV20-1 with TRBJ2-2, with TRBD2 as a possible D gene (5 bases). The length of the CDR3 is 12 residues. Germline assignment: CDR1 DFQATT and CDR2 SNEGSKA (reference sequence). This CDR3 reads CSASGGAGELSF. The DNA of the CDR3 is TGCAGTGCTAGCGGAGGAGCCGGGGAGCTGTCTTTT.

V gene TRBV4-3 combines with J gene TRBJ2-3; possibly TRBD1 for D (6 bases). The CDR3 has 14 residues. Between the trimmed V and J ends, which lost 4 bases and 2 bases, there was a span of 10 bases. CDR1 and CDR2 from the germline V gene are LGHNA and YSLEER. This chain's CDR3 is CASSPGQFTDTQYF. The CDR3 DNA reads as TGCGCCAGCAGCCCCGGACAGTTCACAGATACGCAGTATTTT.

Concerning this clonotype: Being one base from a much bigger clone, this may be a read error. V usage is TRBV7-9 and J usage is TRBJ1-1, with D unresolved. Germline CDR1 reads SEHNR; CDR2 reads FQNEAQ (reference sequence). The CDR3 is made up of 12 amino acids. The CDR3: CASMSVNTDAFF. The CDR3 DNA reads as TGTGCCAGTATGTCGGTGAACACTGATGCTTTCTTT.

This clonotype showed up just a few times. CDR3 sequence reads: CASEGDSGLARHYGYTF. The CDR3 DNA is TGTGCCAGCGAGGGAGACAGCGGACTTGCGCGGCACTATGGCTACACCTTC. The rearrangement joins TRBV6-2 or TRBV6-3 to TRBJ1-2; D perhaps matches TRBD1 (5 bases). Germline assignment: CDR1 MNHEY and CDR2 SVGEGT. The CDR3 has 17 residues. Trimming stripped 8 bases from V and 3 bases from J, with 25 bases between.

This clonotype has at least ten counts. The V gene is TRBV4-1, the J gene TRBJ1-5, with D unclear. Germline V gene lookup returns CDR1 MGHRA and CDR2 YSYEKL. CDR3 size: 14 residues. Trimming took off 0 bases at V and 7 bases at J, with 10 bases between the two ends. Here the CDR3 reads CASSQDRGGQPQHF. CDR3 nucleotide sequence: TGCGCCAGCAGCCAAGATCGGGGAGGCCAGCCCCAGCATTTT.

This clonotype was seen only a few times. The chain combines TRBV5-4 with TRBJ1-1, with D hard to call. Germline-derived CDR1 and CDR2 are SGHNT and YYREEE (reference sequence). The V end was cut by 2 bases, the J end by 4 bases, with 12 bases between. The CDR3 sequence is 14 residues long. The CDR3 here is CASSFGELITEAFF. CDR3 DNA: TGTGCCAGCAGCTTTGGAGAATTAATCACTGAAGCTTTCTTT.

This clonotype was recorded a few times. This chain links TRBV4-1 with TRBJ1-1; TRBD1 is a possible D gene (6 bases). Trimming stripped 3 bases from V and 4 bases from J, with 15 bases between. The CDR3 runs 15 residues. The germline V gene encodes CDR1 MGHRA and CDR2 YSYEKL. DNA for the CDR3: TGCGCCAGCAGCCAGGGGGCGGGGATGGTCACTGAAGCTTTCTTT. Translated: CASSQGAGMVTEAFF.

This clonotype has ten or more counts. The chain couples TRBV27 to TRBJ2-2; D may be TRBD1 (5 bases). Germline V gene data show CDR1 as MNHEY and CDR2 as SMNVEV (reference sequence). Between the trimmed V and J ends, which lost 3 bases and 5 bases, there was a span of 13 bases. The CDR3 is 15 residues long. Here the CDR3 reads CASSFSQGKTGELFF. The CDR3 DNA reads as TGTGCCAGCAGTTTTTCGCAGGGAAAGACCGGGGAGCTGTTTTTT.

Notes on this clonotype: With a much larger clone just one base away, this may be a read error. The chain joins TRBV5-1 to TRBJ1-1, with a possible D match to TRBD1 (5 bases). CDR3 size: 15 residues. CDR1 and CDR2 from the germline V gene are SGHRS and YFSETQ. The V end lost 4 bases, the J end lost 0 bases, and 13 bases lay between the germline ends. CDR3 amino acids: CASSTMTDVNTEAFF. The CDR3 DNA is TGCGCCAGCAGCACAATGACAGATGTGAACACTGAAGCTTTCTTT.

A word on this clonotype: Germline and junction disagree at one end, which may indicate a read error. The CDR3, as DNA: TGTGCCAGCAGCCAAGATCTGCCTAGCGGGAGGTACAATGAGCAGTCCTTC. Translated, it gives CASSQDLPSGRYNEQSF. The J gene is TRBJ2-1, the V gene TRBV4-2; 11 nucleotides line up with TRBD2. Germline CDR1 is LGHNA and CDR2 is YNFKEQ. CDR3 size: 17 residues.

V is TRBV7-6 and J is TRBJ2-7; D call uncertain. The CDR3 contains 13 residues. From germline, CDR1 is SGHVS and CDR2 FNYEAQ. V lost 6 bases and J lost 0, with 9 bases in between. For the CDR3, the DNA is TGTGCCAGCAGGGACGGAAGCTCCTACGAGCAGTACTTC. As protein: CASRDGSSYEQYF.

This sequence joins TRBV12-3 or TRBV12-4 and TRBJ1-5; TRBD1 is a possible D gene (5 bases). The CDR3 totals 14 residues. Trimming removed 4 bases at V and 5 bases at J, with 12 bases between. In nucleotides, the CDR3 is TGTGCCAGCAGTTCCGGGGGATGGGATCAGCCCCAGCATTTT. Amino acid sequence: CASSSGGWDQPQHF.

V usage is TRBV4-3 and J usage is TRBJ2-7, with unresolved D. This CDR3 spans 14 amino acids. V was clipped by 1 base and J by 3 bases, with 10 bases between them. Germline lookup yields CDR1 LGHNA and CDR2 YSLEER. The CDR3 spells CASSQVIGDYEQYF. CDR3 in DNA: TGCGCCAGCAGCCAAGTAATTGGCGACTACGAGCAGTACTTC.

There are a few counts of this clonotype. The rearrangement links TRBV5-6 to TRBJ2-7; D is uncertain. The CDR3 totals 14 residues. Deletions cut 0 bases from V and 5 bases from J, with 12 bases between. Germline CDR1 and CDR2: SGHDT and YYEEEE. Here the CDR3 DNA reads TGTGCCAGCAGCTTGGGAGCGAATCTGGACGAGCAGTACTTC. It yields the protein CASSLGANLDEQYF.